This T cell receptor (beta chain) was recovered during a study of blood T cell repertoires in COVID-19. Study-level background: The United States, Italy and Spain were the sources of the acute and convalescent COVID-19 samples.

CDR1 and CDR2 (germline): SGHVS, FQNEAQ. The V end lost 5 bases, the J end lost 0 bases, and 11 bases lay between the germline ends. This CDR3 spans 15 amino acids. Authors' data handling: From reference gene primer amplification, estimates of nucleated cell counts were derived. Assay: immunoSEQ multiplex PCR; the TCRdb copy retains only in-frame clones and omits some. That table supplies the V and J calls and clone size; D and trimming were determined from the DNA. The sample has roughly 57,000 clones; around nine tenths are singletons. The sequencing sample was made of peripheral blood. The V call is TRBV7-8, the J call TRBJ1-3, with D uncertain. This clonotype was obtained from a woman aged 55-69 years with COVID-19, enrolled during active disease. As DNA, the CDR3 is TGTGCCAGCAGCGTCGGCCAGGACTCTGGAAACACCATATATTTT. It codes for CASSVGQDSGNTIYF.